These 32 T cell receptor beta chains share one sample of origin, sequenced in a study of CD8 T cells in Susac syndrome. The RNA, about 0.5 to 1 ug, was put through reverse transcription using random hexamers. MiXCR, run by TCRdb on the immunoSEQ multiplex PCR reads, gives a single entry per CDR3 protein. The sample carries approximately 46,000 distinct CDR3 sequences, approximately 92% recorded once. The sequencing input was CD8+ T cells from PBMCs. All receptors come from a human donor in good health.

The V and J genes are TRBV15 and TRBJ1-5; a possible D gene is TRBD1 (6 bases). Germline-derived CDR1 and CDR2 are LNHNV and YYDKDF (reference sequence). CDR3 size: 15 residues. The germline V and J ends were trimmed by 1 base and 0 bases, with 7 bases remaining between them. The DNA for the CDR3 is TGTGCCACCAGCAGAGGACAGGTTAGCAATCAGCCCCAGCATTTT. Its protein is CATSRGQVSNQPQHF.

V usage is TRBV4-1 and J usage is TRBJ2-5; 14 bases match TRBD2. Per the germline V gene, CDR1 is MGHRA and CDR2 is YSYEKL. The CDR3 loop spans 16 amino acids. Trimming took 4 bases from V and 1 from J; bases not matched to a gene: 2. CDR3 in amino acids: CASSRLAGGTQETQYF. In DNA form, the CDR3 reads TGCGCCAGCAGCCGACTAGCGGGAGGGACCCAAGAGACCCAGTACTTC.

The chain links TRBV12-3 or TRBV12-4 to TRBJ2-2, with D perhaps being TRBD1 or TRBD2 (6 bases each). Trimming took 6 bases from V and 6 from J, leaving 17 bases between them. The CDR3 contains 15 residues. The CDR3 DNA reads as TGTGCCAGCAGCCCACCCCCAGGGGAGGCCGGGGAGCTGTTTTTT. It yields the protein CASSPPPGEAGELFF.

This clonotype was recorded only once. V and J are TRBV27 and TRBJ2-7, with D uncertain. The V gene lost 5 bases and the J gene lost 3 bases, with 8 bases spanning the gap. Germline assignment: CDR1 MNHEY and CDR2 SMNVEV (reference sequence). This CDR3 comprises 12 residues. CDR3 in amino acids: CASSTLGYEQYF. The CDR3 DNA reads as TGTGCCAGCAGTACGTTAGGCTACGAGCAGTACTTC.

V and J are TRBV7-9 and TRBJ1-1; D unresolved. Germline CDR1 SEHNR, CDR2 FQNEAQ (reference sequence). With 5 bases removed from V and 4 bases from J, the gap between germline ends came to 14 bases. This CDR3 has 14 amino acids. This CDR3 is CASSLGSSITEAFF. CDR3 sequence (DNA): TGTGCCAGCAGCCTAGGGAGTTCCATCACTGAAGCTTTCTTT.

V usage is TRBV6-6 and J usage is TRBJ1-2; D gene uncertain. The length of the CDR3 is 12 residues. V lost 1 base, J lost 6 bases, and 6 bases lay in between. Germline V gene data show CDR1 as MNHNY and CDR2 as SVGAGI (reference sequence). CDR3 residues: CASSYWDDGYTF. CDR3 bases: TGTGCCAGCAGTTACTGGGATGATGGCTACACCTTC.

V gene TRBV19 combines with J gene TRBJ2-2; D tentatively reads TRBD1 or TRBD2 (5 bases each). Trimming took off 8 bases at V and 0 bases at J, with 13 bases between the two ends. Looked up from germline, CDR1 is LNHDA and CDR2 is SQIVND (reference sequence). This CDR3 has 15 amino acids. The CDR3 coding sequence is TGTGCCAGTCAGACCAGGGACCCGAACACCGGGGAGCTGTTTTTT. Translating gives CASQTRDPNTGELFF.

The V and J genes are TRBV5-1 and TRBJ1-1; D is undetermined. Germline CDR1 is SGHRS and CDR2 is YFSETQ. V lost 4 bases to trimming and J lost 3 bases, with 16 bases between them. The CDR3 has 15 residues. CDR3 DNA: TGCGCCAGCAGCCCCCGCTCCCTGCGGGACACTGAAGCTTTCTTT. Translating gives CASSPRSLRDTEAFF.

The V and J genes are TRBV27 and TRBJ2-7; D ambiguous. The CDR3 sequence is 13 residues long. V lost 3 bases, J lost 1 base, and 7 bases lay in between. From germline, CDR1 is MNHEY and CDR2 SMNVEV (reference sequence). The CDR3 protein is CASSFGPSYEQYF. As DNA, the CDR3 is TGTGCCAGCAGTTTCGGGCCATCCTACGAGCAGTACTTC.

This chain links TRBV20-1 with TRBJ2-1; tentatively, D is TRBD2 (6 bases). The CDR3 length is 17 residues. From germline, CDR1 is DFQATT and CDR2 SNEGSKA (reference sequence). The ends were cut back, 0 bases at V and 0 bases at J, with 15 bases in the middle. The CDR3 coding sequence is TGCAGTGCTAGAGATAACAGCGGGTCTAGCTCCTACAATGAGCAGTTCTTC. Protein: CSARDNSGSSSYNEQFF.

This chain joins TRBV6-5 and TRBJ2-7; D not resolved. The CDR3 has 14 amino acids. Germline CDR1 MNHEY, CDR2 SVGAGI. V lost 5 bases and J 2 bases, leaving 13 bases between the germline ends. The CDR3 spells CASSDQETTYEQYF. The CDR3 DNA reads TGTGCCAGCAGTGACCAGGAAACGACCTACGAGCAGTACTTC.

The chain has TRBV6-2 or TRBV6-3 and TRBJ2-7; 8 positions match TRBD1. From germline, CDR1 is MNHEY and CDR2 SVGEGT. The CDR3 length is 15 residues. V gave up 4 bases and J gave up 0 bases; unmatched junction bases: 5. CDR3: CASSFSTGGSYEQYF. In nucleotides, the CDR3 is TGTGCCAGCAGTTTTTCAACAGGGGGCTCCTACGAGCAGTACTTC.

V gene TRBV20-1 combines with J gene TRBJ2-3, with D maybe TRBD2 (6 bases). The CDR3 consists of 11 residues. CDR1 and CDR2 (germline): DFQATT, SNEGSKA (reference sequence). V was pared by 5 bases and J by 8 bases, with 11 bases between. In nucleotides, the CDR3 is TGCAGTGCTGAAACTAGCACTACGCAGTATTTT. Amino acids: CSAETSTTQYF.

The rearrangement uses TRBV27 and TRBJ2-2; D call uncertain. Trimming cost V 6 bases and J 4 bases, with 18 bases left between them. Germline loops: CDR1 MNHEY, CDR2 SMNVEV (reference sequence). There are 16 residues in the CDR3. The CDR3 sequence is CASRGTRMKGTGELFF. The CDR3 coding sequence is TGTGCCAGCAGAGGAACCCGGATGAAGGGCACCGGGGAGCTGTTTTTT.

The chain is built from TRBV2 and TRBJ2-7; 10 positions agree with TRBD2. CDR3 length equals 16 residues. Germline assignment: CDR1 SNHLY and CDR2 FYNNEI. Losses at the gene ends were 2 bases for V and 5 bases for J; bases not matched to a gene: 9. CDR3 sequence (DNA): TGTGCCAGCAGTGAATCGGCTAGCGGGAGAGGGAACGAGCAGTACTTC. Translated, it gives CASSESASGRGNEQYF.

Here the CDR3 reads CATSRVAGEYGYTF. Here the CDR3 DNA reads TGTGCCACCAGCAGAGTGGCAGGGGAATATGGCTACACCTTC. This chain uses TRBV15 with TRBJ1-2; TRBD1 might be the D (6 bases). Deletions cut 1 base from V and 5 bases from J, with 11 bases between. Germline V gene lookup returns CDR1 LNHNV and CDR2 YYDKDF (reference sequence). This CDR3 region has 14 residues.

The chain carries TRBV7-6 and TRBJ2-7; no definite D call. V dropped 5 bases and J dropped 3 bases, with 11 bases sitting between them. CDR1 and CDR2 (germline): SGHVS, FNYEAQ. The CDR3 is 13 residues long. CDR3 amino acids: CASSRSPVYEQYF. In DNA, the CDR3 is TGTGCCAGCAGCCGATCCCCCGTCTACGAGCAGTACTTC.

V gene TRBV7-9 combines with J gene TRBJ2-1; 7 bases agree with TRBD2. V lost 7 bases, J lost 2 bases, and 8 bases stayed unmatched. The CDR3 runs 15 residues. Germline assignment: CDR1 SEHNR and CDR2 FQNEAQ (reference sequence). CDR3 bases: TGTGCCAGCACCTGGGGGGGGAGCACCTACAATGAGCAGTTCTTC. Translated: CASTWGGSTYNEQFF.

The V gene is TRBV20-1, the J gene TRBJ1-2; TRBD1 is a possible D gene (5 bases). The CDR3 length is 17 residues. Germline lookup yields CDR1 DFQATT and CDR2 SNEGSKA (reference sequence). V was pared by 3 bases and J by 6 bases, with 26 bases between. CDR3 amino acids: CSARSVGATLPIHGYTF. The CDR3 nucleotides read TGCAGTGCTAGGTCGGTCGGGGCCACGCTGCCAATACATGGCTACACCTTC.

The V and J genes are TRBV7-9 and TRBJ2-1; possibly TRBD1 or TRBD2 for D (5 bases each). Trimming removed 5 bases at V and 9 bases at J, with 11 bases between. The CDR3 covers 12 residues. Per the germline V gene, CDR1 is SEHNR and CDR2 is FQNEAQ (reference sequence). The chain's CDR3 is CASSLTGGEQFF. The CDR3 DNA sequence: TGTGCCAGCAGCCTTACTGGGGGTGAGCAGTTCTTC.

This CDR3 is CASSLDPWDRVGETQYF. As DNA, the CDR3 is TGTGCCAGCAGCTTAGATCCTTGGGACAGGGTTGGGGAGACCCAGTACTTC. The genes are TRBV7-2 and TRBJ2-5, with 9 bases that match TRBD1. The CDR3 totals 17 residues. In germline, CDR1 is SGHTA, CDR2 FQGNSA. V gave up 1 base and J gave up 5 bases; unmatched junction bases: 11.

V gene TRBV4-3 combines with J gene TRBJ2-1; perhaps TRBD2 as D (5 bases). The CDR3 spans 13 residues. Germline V CDR1 and CDR2: LGHNA, YSLEER. Trimming shortened V by 0 bases and J by 10 bases, and 10 bases separated the two germline ends. The CDR3 DNA is TGCGCCAGCAGCCAAGAAGGGTGGGAGGAGCAGTTCTTC. This gives the protein CASSQEGWEEQFF.

The rearrangement joins TRBV7-2 to TRBJ2-5; 12 nucleotides agree with TRBD2. The J call may be in error: the DNA end matches TRBJ2-1 better. The CDR3 length is 14 residues. In germline, CDR1 is SGHTA, CDR2 FQGNSA. CDR3 loop: CASSWETSGRGQFF. The CDR3 region has the DNA TGTGCCAGCAGCTGGGAGACTAGCGGGAGAGGCCAGTTCTTC.

The chain carries TRBV7-9 and TRBJ2-5, with no clear D. The germline gives CDR1 SEHNR, CDR2 FQNEAQ (reference sequence). The V end was cut by 1 base, the J end by 0 bases, with 6 bases between. The CDR3 has 14 amino acids. In DNA form, the CDR3 reads TGTGCCAGCAGCTTAGTCGCCTACCAAGAGACCCAGTACTTC. Amino acids: CASSLVAYQETQYF.

The V gene is TRBV4-1, the J gene TRBJ1-1; 10 nucleotides agree with TRBD1. Germline CDR1 MGHRA, CDR2 YSYEKL. The CDR3 contains 18 residues. Trimming removed 3 bases from V and 1 base from J; junction bases left unmatched: 11. The CDR3 is CASSHLPGQGRGNTEAFF. CDR3 coding DNA: TGCGCCAGCAGCCATCTCCCGGGACAGGGGAGAGGGAACACTGAAGCTTTCTTT.

CDR3 sequence (DNA): TGTGCCAGCAGCTCCGGGACAGGAAGGGATACGCAGTATTTT. The encoded protein is CASSSGTGRDTQYF. The V and J genes are TRBV7-2 and TRBJ2-3, with 8 positions matching TRBD1. The junction had 6 bases not matched to a gene; V was cut back by 4 bases and J by 6 bases. Germline CDR1 SGHTA, CDR2 FQGNSA. The CDR3 consists of 14 residues.

The V call is TRBV6-5, the J call TRBJ1-4; D ambiguous. Germline V CDR1 and CDR2: MNHEY, SVGAGI. The length of the CDR3 is 12 residues. The V gene lost 5 bases and the J gene lost 5 bases, with 6 bases spanning the gap. The CDR3 region is CASSKRNEKLFF. DNA of the CDR3: TGTGCCAGCAGTAAACGGAATGAAAAACTGTTTTTT.

The V gene is TRBV20-1, the J gene TRBJ1-4, with 9 bases fitting TRBD1. This CDR3 region has 17 residues. CDR1 is DFQATT, CDR2 SNEGSKA, per germline (reference sequence). V shed 1 base, J shed 4 bases, and the junction held 10 bases outside the gene matches. CDR3 bases: TGCAGTGCTAGAGTGAATACAGGGGGCGCTTTTAATGAAAAACTGTTTTTT. This translates into CSARVNTGGAFNEKLFF.

The chain couples TRBV20-1 to TRBJ1-2, with 7 bases aligning to TRBD1. CDR3 size: 13 residues. Trimming at V came to 1 base and at J to 8 bases, leaving 7 bases not matched to a gene. CDR1 is DFQATT, CDR2 SNEGSKA, per germline (reference sequence). In DNA form, the CDR3 reads TGCAGTGCTAGAGCTTTCAGGGGGGACGGCTACACCTTC. The encoded protein is CSARAFRGDGYTF.

The genes are TRBV4-2 and TRBJ1-5; no reliable D call. V shed 0 bases and J shed 7 bases, with 13 bases lying between them. CDR1 is LGHNA and CDR2 is YNFKEQ in the germline V gene. CDR3 length: 15 amino acids. CDR3 amino acids: CASSQDIRAGQPQHF. The CDR3 DNA is TGTGCCAGCAGCCAAGATATCCGGGCCGGACAGCCCCAGCATTTT.

The rearrangement joins TRBV4-1 to TRBJ2-7, with D perhaps matching TRBD1 (6 bases). Germline assignment: CDR1 MGHRA and CDR2 YSYEKL. This CDR3 comprises 17 residues. V was clipped by 0 bases and J by 4 bases, with 19 bases between them. The CDR3 sequence is CASSQDPRMRTEYEQYF. Here the CDR3 DNA reads TGCGCCAGCAGCCAAGATCCAAGGATGAGGACAGAGTACGAGCAGTACTTC.

This chain uses TRBV11-2 with TRBJ1-1, with D uncertain. Germline values: CDR1 SGHAT, CDR2 FQNNGV. The CDR3 totals 15 residues. Trimming removed 5 bases from V and 5 bases from J, with 18 bases in between. CDR3: CASSLLTNLGTEAFF. The CDR3 region has the DNA TGTGCCAGCAGCCTGTTGACTAACCTCGGAACTGAAGCTTTCTTT. The whole variable domain, remainder taken from reference TRBV11-2 and TRBJ1-1, is EAGVAQSPRYKIIEKRQSVAFWCNPISGHATLYWYQQILGQGPKLLIQFQNNGVVDDSQLPKDRFSAERLKGVDSTLKIQPAKLEDSAVYLCASSLLTNLGTEAFFGQGTRLTVV.